This is a list of T cell receptor beta chains from one sample in a study of shared clonotypes between healthy human individuals. TCRdb's copy holds only in-frame clones and misses some; the assay was immunoSEQ multiplex PCR. This table holds roughly 1,800,000 clones, about 94% found once. The sequenced sample was naive CD8+ T cells sorted from blood. Every receptor here comes from a man aged 18 to 30 in good health. Both conserved end residues are part of each CDR3. Fields, in order: V gene, J gene, D gene, clone size, CDR3 DNA, CDR3 protein. The D gene is left open where the match is weak. Some rows have no size entry. The others give once, few or many, or a class for an expanded clone.

V: TRBV2
J: TRBJ1-6
D: .
size: .
DNA: TGTGCCAGCAGCACCCCTGCAGGTTTCAATTCACCCCTCCACTTT
CDR3: CASSTPAGFNSPLHF

V: TRBV6-1
J: TRBJ2-7
D: TRBD1
size: .
DNA: TGTGCCAGCAGTGCCTCCGGGACAGGGAACTACGAGCAGTACTTC
CDR3: CASSASGTGNYEQYF

V: TRBV28
J: TRBJ2-7
D: TRBD2
size: .
DNA: TGTGCCAGCAGTTCAGTTGCGGCGGGGGGGTATTCCTACGAGCAGTACTTC
CDR3: CASSSVAAGGYSYEQYF

V: TRBV6-5
J: TRBJ2-7
D: TRBD1
size: .
DNA: TGTGCCAGCAGTTCAACCGGGACAGGGGGCTACGAGCAGTACTTC
CDR3: CASSSTGTGGYEQYF

V: TRBV7-9
J: TRBJ1-1
D: .
size: .
DNA: TGTGCCAGCAGGGAACCGATGGGTAACACTGAAGCTTTCTTT
CDR3: CASREPMGNTEAFF

V: TRBV7-9
J: TRBJ2-6
D: .
size: once
DNA: TGTGCCAGCAGCTCGGGCCGGTCTGGGGCCAACGTCCTGACTTTC
CDR3: CASSSGRSGANVLTF

V: TRBV11-2
J: TRBJ1-2
D: TRBD1
size: .
DNA: TGTGCCAGCAGCTTAGATCCGGACAGGGGCTATTCTATCTATGGCTACACCTTC
CDR3: CASSLDPDRGYSIYGYTF

V: TRBV19
J: TRBJ1-1
D: .
size: .
DNA: TGTGCCAGTAGCGGACCCGACAGGCCGCAAGCTTTCTTT
CDR3: CASSGPDRPQAFF

V: TRBV5-1
J: TRBJ2-7
D: TRBD1
size: .
DNA: TGCGCCAGCAGCTCGTTTCCGGGACAGCTGCCCGAGCAGTACTTC
CDR3: CASSSFPGQLPEQYF

V: TRBV27
J: TRBJ1-2
D: .
size: once
DNA: TGTGCCAGCAGTTTATATGGGGGCGTGTATGGCTACACCTTC
CDR3: CASSLYGGVYGYTF

V: TRBV11-2
J: TRBJ1-6
D: .
size: .
DNA: TGTGCCAGCAGCTTAGATTCCTATAATTCACCCCTCCACTTT
CDR3: CASSLDSYNSPLHF

V: TRBV7-7
J: TRBJ2-2
D: TRBD2
size: .
DNA: TGTGCTAGCAGCACTGGGACTAGTTGGGCCGGGGAGCTGTTTTTT
CDR3: CASSTGTSWAGELFF

V: TRBV6-5
J: TRBJ2-7
D: TRBD2
size: .
DNA: TGTGCCAGCAGTTCGGGGGGTGAGCAGTACTTC
CDR3: CASSSGGEQYF

V: TRBV27
J: TRBJ2-3
D: TRBD2
size: .
DNA: TGTGCCAGCAGTTCCATTTGGACTAGCAAACCTAGCACAGATACGCAGTATTTT
CDR3: CASSSIWTSKPSTDTQYF

V: TRBV6-5
J: TRBJ2-3
D: TRBD2
size: .
DNA: TGTGCCAGCAGGACACTAGCGGGGGGAGGAGATACGCAGTATTTT
CDR3: CASRTLAGGGDTQYF

V: TRBV7-9
J: TRBJ1-2
D: .
size: .
DNA: TGTGCCAGCAGCTTAGGTGTCCTGGGGGATGGCTACACCTTC
CDR3: CASSLGVLGDGYTF

V: TRBV11-2
J: TRBJ2-7
D: .
size: .
DNA: TGTGCCAGCAGCTCACTACGGGCCTACGAGCAGTACTTC
CDR3: CASSSLRAYEQYF

V: TRBV5-1
J: TRBJ2-5
D: .
size: .
DNA: TGCGCCAGCAGCTTGGATTCGGGGGTAGAGACCCAGTACTTC
CDR3: CASSLDSGVETQYF

V: TRBV7-9
J: TRBJ2-3
D: .
size: .
DNA: TGTGCCAGCAGCTTTTTTCCATCGGATACGCAGTATTTT
CDR3: CASSFFPSDTQYF

V: TRBV11-3
J: TRBJ2-5
D: TRBD1
size: .
DNA: TGTGCCAGCAGCTCAAATACAGGGGGGCAAGAGACCCAGTACTTC
CDR3: CASSSNTGGQETQYF

V: TRBV7-3
J: TRBJ2-7
D: .
size: once
DNA: TGTGCCAGCAGCTTAACGGGGCAGCACTACGAGCAGTACTTC
CDR3: CASSLTGQHYEQYF

V: TRBV11-3
J: TRBJ2-5
D: .
size: .
DNA: TGTGCCAGCAGCTTGGGGGCAGGGGAGACCCAGTACTTC
CDR3: CASSLGAGETQYF

V: TRBV13
J: TRBJ1-1
D: TRBD1
size: .
DNA: TGTGCCAGCAGCTCGGACAGGTGGACTGAAGCTTTCTTT
CDR3: CASSSDRWTEAFF

V: TRBV27
J: TRBJ1-5
D: TRBD1
size: .
DNA: TGTGCCAGCAGTTTTACTGGTACAGGGGATCAGCCCCAGCATTTT
CDR3: CASSFTGTGDQPQHF

V: TRBV9
J: TRBJ2-2
D: TRBD1
size: .
DNA: TGTGCCAGCAGCGAAAATCCGGGACAGGGGATAAGCGGGGAGCTGTTTTTT
CDR3: CASSENPGQGISGELFF

V: TRBV7-9
J: TRBJ1-1
D: .
size: .
DNA: TGTGCCAGCAACAAACAGGGAATGAACACTGAAGCTTTCTTT
CDR3: CASNKQGMNTEAFF

V: TRBV18
J: TRBJ2-5
D: TRBD2
size: .
DNA: TGTGCCAGCTCACCCTCCCCAGCGGGGGAAGGGACCCAGTACTTC
CDR3: CASSPSPAGEGTQYF

V: TRBV29-1
J: TRBJ2-2
D: .
size: .
DNA: TGCAGCGCCCTGGACAGCCTAAATGGGGAGCTGTTTTTT
CDR3: CSALDSLNGELFF

V: TRBV9
J: TRBJ2-1
D: .
size: once
DNA: TGTGCCAGCAGCGTAGGGGAGACAGTTAAAGGTGAGCAGTTCTTC
CDR3: CASSVGETVKGEQFF

V: TRBV2
J: TRBJ1-4
D: .
size: .
DNA: TGTGCCAGCAGTGACTTAGGAACTAATGAAAAACTGTTTTTT
CDR3: CASSDLGTNEKLFF

V: TRBV11-2
J: TRBJ1-3
D: .
size: once
DNA: TGTGCCAGCAGCTTAGGGTCGGCGGACACCATATATTTT
CDR3: CASSLGSADTIYF

V: TRBV5-1
J: TRBJ2-1
D: TRBD2
size: .
DNA: TGCGCCAGCAGCTTGTGGTTAGCGGGAAACAATGAGCAGTTCTTC
CDR3: CASSLWLAGNNEQFF

V: TRBV6-6
J: TRBJ2-7
D: TRBD2
size: .
DNA: TGTGCCAGCAGTTCAATAGCGGGAGATAACGAGCAGTACTTC
CDR3: CASSSIAGDNEQYF

V: TRBV7-9
J: TRBJ1-5
D: .
size: .
DNA: TGTGCCAGCAGCTTGCAGGGTGCCCAGCCCCAGCATTTT
CDR3: CASSLQGAQPQHF